The 15 T cell receptor beta chains below all came from one sample that was sequenced in a study. TCRdb re-derived calls from the RT-PCR reads in MiXCR, one entry per CDR3 protein. The sample includes 550,000 to 750,000 distinct CDR3 sequences, approximately 15% seen only once; the top ten take 3% to 4.5%. Sequencing was performed on memory CD4+ T cells from blood. The receptors shown here come from a female donor in good health, serving as a healthy control.

This clonotype has only a few counts. The chain is built from TRBV3-1 and TRBJ2-7; D could derive from TRBD1 or TRBD2 (5 bases each). V was clipped by 1 base and J by 4 bases, with 11 bases between them. The CDR3 sequence is 14 residues long. Germline CDR1 reads LGHDT; CDR2 reads YNNKEL (reference sequence). CDR3 region: CASSQGDGPYEQYF. The CDR3 region has the DNA TGTGCCAGCAGCCAAGGGGACGGTCCGTACGAGCAGTACTTC.

The chain links TRBV20-1 to TRBJ1-5; TRBD1 might be the D (6 bases). With 3 bases removed from V and 2 bases from J, the gap between germline ends came to 17 bases. CDR3 length: 16 amino acids. Looked up from germline, CDR1 is DFQATT and CDR2 is SNEGSKA (reference sequence). CDR3 loop: CSASSDRRWGNQPQHF. The CDR3 DNA sequence: TGCAGTGCTAGCTCGGACAGACGGTGGGGCAATCAGCCCCAGCATTTT.

This clonotype was seen just once. This rearrangement joins TRBV5-1 to TRBJ2-2, with 7 bases identical to TRBD2. The CDR3 runs to 14 residues. The germline gives CDR1 SGHRS, CDR2 YFSETQ. The J segment lost 3 bases and the V segment lost 6 bases, leaving 5 bases of the junction unmatched. CDR3 residues: CASTREGYTGELFF. The CDR3 DNA reads TGCGCCAGCACTAGGGAGGGGTACACCGGGGAGCTGTTTTTT.

The sample holds many counts of this clonotype. The chain carries TRBV7-2 and TRBJ1-5, with D tentatively TRBD1 (6 bases). The ends were cut back, 5 bases at V and 9 bases at J, with 20 bases in the middle. Per germline, CDR1 SGHTA and CDR2 FQGNSA. The length of the CDR3 is 15 residues. In DNA, the CDR3 is TGTGCCAGCAGCCCATCACAGGGAACCCTGGGGCCCCAGCATTTT. Translated: CASSPSQGTLGPQHF.

As to this clonotype: Just one base apart from a much larger clone, this may be a read error. CDR3 coding DNA: TGCGCCAGCGGCGGCAGTTTCTACGAGCAGTACTTC. Translated, it gives CASGGSFYEQYF. V gene TRBV5-1 combines with J gene TRBJ2-7; D unresolved. V was shortened by 7 bases and J by 3 bases, with 11 bases between the two germline ends. The CDR3 has 12 amino acids. Per germline, CDR1 SGHRS and CDR2 YFSETQ.

This clonotype occurred a few times. V usage is TRBV12-3 or TRBV12-4 and J usage is TRBJ1-3, with D possibly being TRBD1 (6 bases). The CDR3 is 14 amino acids. V dropped 3 bases and J dropped 2 bases, with 8 bases sitting between them. This CDR3 reads CASSFGGPGNTIYF. In DNA form, the CDR3 reads TGTGCCAGCAGTTTCGGGGGCCCTGGAAACACCATATATTTT.

The rearrangement links TRBV7-2 to TRBJ2-1; 7 positions match TRBD2. The V and J ends lost 2 bases and 4 bases, in that order; junction bases with no gene match: 8. Germline V gives CDR1 SGHTA, CDR2 FQGNSA. This CDR3 has 16 amino acids. CDR3 nucleotides: TGTGCCAGCAGCTTACGACCTAGCGGCTCGTACAATGAGCAGTTCTTC. Translated, it gives CASSLRPSGSYNEQFF. Looking up the rest from reference TRBV7-2 and TRBJ2-1 gives the full variable domain: GAGVSQSPSNKVTEKGKDVELRCDPISGHTALYWYRQSLGQGLEFLIYFQGNSAPDKSGLPSDRFSAERTGGSVSTLTIQRTQQEDSAVYLCASSLRPSGSYNEQFFGPGTRLTVL.

In its sample, this clonotype was seen many times. The chain is built from TRBV5-5 and TRBJ2-1; perhaps D is TRBD1 or TRBD2 (6 bases each). Germline V gene data show CDR1 as SGHKS and CDR2 as YYEKEE (reference sequence). The V end was cut by 1 base, the J end by 2 bases, with 19 bases between. The CDR3 totals 18 residues. CDR3 amino acids: CASSLLGTGAPPYNEQFF. The CDR3 DNA is TGTGCCAGCAGCTTGTTGGGCACGGGGGCGCCCCCCTACAATGAGCAGTTCTTC. Looking up the rest from reference TRBV5-5 and TRBJ2-1 gives the full variable domain: DAGVTQSPTHLIKTRGQQVTLRCSPISGHKSVSWYQQVLGQGPQFIFQYYEKEERGRGNFPDRFSARQFPNYSSELNVNALLLGDSALYLCASSLLGTGAPPYNEQFFGPGTRLTVL.

This clonotype has just a few counts. The chain joins TRBV6-6 to TRBJ2-7; D remains unclear. The V gene's germline CDR1 is MNHNY and CDR2 SVGAGI (reference sequence). CDR3 length: 15 amino acids. V was cut by 0 bases and J by 4 bases, with 13 bases left in between. As DNA, the CDR3 is TGTGCCAGCAGTTACTCAGGTGAAGGGCTGTACGAGCAGTACTTC. Translation: CASSYSGEGLYEQYF.

The chain combines TRBV5-1 with TRBJ1-6; possibly TRBD1 for D (5 bases). The germline CDR1 and CDR2 sequences are SGHRS and YFSETQ. Trimming pared 4 bases from V and 7 bases from J, leaving 9 bases between. CDR3 length equals 13 residues. The CDR3 here is CASSETENSPLHF. The DNA of the CDR3 is TGCGCCAGCAGCGAGACAGAGAATTCACCCCTCCACTTT.

The chain joins TRBV20-1 to TRBJ1-5; tentative D call: TRBD1 (5 bases). CDR3 size: 12 residues. The V end lost 8 bases, the J end lost 11 bases, and 19 bases lay between the germline ends. Looked up from germline, CDR1 is DFQATT and CDR2 is SNEGSKA (reference sequence). Here the CDR3 reads CSPSGASGSQHF. The CDR3 DNA follows: TGCAGTCCTTCTGGGGCCTCTGGGTCCCAGCATTTT.

This clonotype was seen more than once but under ten times. The chain employs TRBV20-1 and TRBJ2-1; D is perhaps TRBD2 (5 bases). V was pared by 2 bases and J by 1 base, with 9 bases between. Germline CDR1 and CDR2: DFQATT and SNEGSKA (reference sequence). The CDR3 contains 14 residues. The CDR3 sequence is CSARRGISYNEQFF. CDR3 coding DNA: TGCAGTGCTAGACGGGGTATTTCCTACAATGAGCAGTTCTTC.

This clonotype was seen repeatedly, ten times or more. The chain couples TRBV4-3 to TRBJ1-2, with unresolved D. The V gene lost 4 bases and the J gene lost 1 base, with 7 bases spanning the gap. Germline CDR1 reads LGHNA; CDR2 reads YSLEER. The CDR3 consists of 13 residues. The CDR3 bases are TGCGCCAGCAGCCGGGGATATAACTATGGCTACACCTTC. As protein: CASSRGYNYGYTF.

A few counts support this clonotype. This sequence joins TRBV27 and TRBJ2-6, with D unclear. The ends were cut back, 0 bases at V and 0 bases at J, with 6 bases in the middle. Germline V gene sequence: CDR1 MNHEY, CDR2 SMNVEV (reference sequence). The length of the CDR3 is 16 residues. CDR3 nucleotide sequence: TGTGCCAGCAGTTTATCGAGGTTCTCTGGGGCCAACGTCCTGACTTTC. This sequence encodes CASSLSRFSGANVLTF.

This clonotype was seen many times. This rearrangement joins TRBV4-1 to TRBJ2-1; D is unresolved. Looked up from germline, CDR1 is MGHRA and CDR2 is YSYEKL. V gave up 3 bases and J gave up 5 bases, with 17 bases separating them. This CDR3 is built from 16 residues. CDR3 amino acids: CASSQFLVGANNEQFF. CDR3 nucleotides: TGCGCCAGCAGCCAGTTTCTGGTCGGCGCTAACAATGAGCAGTTCTTC.